These T cell receptor beta chains were read from a single sample in a study of cytomegalovirus exposure and HLA in healthy donors. Only in-frame clones appear in the TCRdb table, and some are missing; sequencing was by immunoSEQ multiplex PCR. The sample lists around 93,000 clones; 75% to 85% were seen once. Sequenced sample: PBMCs. These receptors were obtained from a man younger than 40 in good health and CMV-seropositive. Each CDR3 is given with its conserved first and last residue. D genes are given only for firm matches. Clone size is shown for a subset of rows, as once, few, many or a class of expanded clone.

CDR3nt,CDR3aa,v_gene,j_gene,abundance,d_gene
TGTGCCAGCAGGGGGGCCTCAGGAACTGAAGCTTTCTTT,CASRGASGTEAFF,TRBV6-5,TRBJ1-1,few,.
TGTGCCAGCAGTCCCCTCGGGCTAGCGTCCAATGAGCAGTTCTTC,CASSPLGLASNEQFF,TRBV28,TRBJ2-1,.,.
TGTGCCAGAGCTGTGGCGGGAAACCAAGAGACCCAGTACTTC,CARAVAGNQETQYF,TRBV2,TRBJ2-5,.,.
TGTGCCAGCAGCGTAGACGGGAGGGCCTACGAGCAGTACTTC,CASSVDGRAYEQYF,TRBV9,TRBJ2-7,.,TRBD2
TGCGCCAGCAGCTTGGCCATGGGGGGGAACACTGAAGCTTTCTTT,CASSLAMGGNTEAFF,TRBV5-1,TRBJ1-1,few,.
TGTGCCAGCACAGGGGCGGTAGCAGATACGCAGTATTTT,CASTGAVADTQYF,TRBV6-6,TRBJ2-3,.,.
TGTTCCAGCAACACAGGGCTATATGGCTACACCTTC,CSSNTGLYGYTF,TRBV7-9,TRBJ1-2,few,.
TGTGCCAGCAGCTTACGTGCCGAAGGAGGGGGGACAGGCCATGAAAAACTGTTTTTT,CASSLRAEGGGTGHEKLFF,TRBV7-8,TRBJ1-4,.,TRBD1
TGTGCCAGCAGTTACCCCTCGCAGGGGATTACCAACGAGCAGTACTTC,CASSYPSQGITNEQYF,TRBV6-5,TRBJ2-7,.,.
TGTGCCAGCAGTGAGGTGTTGCGGGAGGAGGGCGAGCAGTACTTC,CASSEVLREEGEQYF,TRBV6-1,TRBJ2-7,.,TRBD2
TGTGCCAGCAGTTTCCCTTCAGGGCCCAAGTACTTC,CASSFPSGPKYF,TRBV6-5,TRBJ2-5,few,.
TGCGCCAGCAGCCAAGATGGGGGGGTCGCCAAAAACATTCAGTACTTC,CASSQDGGVAKNIQYF,TRBV4-1,TRBJ2-4,.,TRBD2
TGTGCCAGCAGTTTACACGGACAGGCCTATCAGCCCCAGCATTTT,CASSLHGQAYQPQHF,TRBV28,TRBJ1-5,.,TRBD1
TGCGCCAGCATCCCACCGTCGTCCGGGACAGCAGGAAACACCATATATTTT,CASIPPSSGTAGNTIYF,TRBV10-1,TRBJ1-3,.,TRBD1
TGTGCCATCACCGCTAGCGGCCAAGAGACCCAGTACTTC,CAITASGQETQYF,TRBV10-3,TRBJ2-5,once,TRBD2
TGCGCCAGCAGTGCCCCAGGGGGCAAGGGGGAAGCTTTCTTT,CASSAPGGKGEAFF,TRBV10-1,TRBJ1-1,few,TRBD1
TGTGCCATCAGTGAGTCGCGCTCCTACGAGCAGTACTTC,CAISESRSYEQYF,TRBV10-3,TRBJ2-7,few,.
TGTGCCAGCAGAACCGGGACAGCGATCTTCACAGATACGCAGTATTTT,CASRTGTAIFTDTQYF,TRBV27,TRBJ2-3,.,TRBD1
TGTGCCAGCAGCCAGGGACAGTCAACCTCTGGAAACACCATATATTTT,CASSQGQSTSGNTIYF,TRBV5-4,TRBJ1-3,.,TRBD1
TGTGCCAGCAGCGCCAACATGAACACTGAAGCTTTCTTT,CASSANMNTEAFF,TRBV9,TRBJ1-1,.,.
TGTGCCAGCAGCCCCCGAGCGGGAGAGGCAGATACGCAGTATTTT,CASSPRAGEADTQYF,TRBV11-3,TRBJ2-3,.,TRBD2
TGTGCCAGCTCACCAGATAGCGGGAGGGCCGTGACCCAGTACTTC,CASSPDSGRAVTQYF,TRBV18,TRBJ2-5,.,TRBD2
TGTGCCAGCAGTTTCGGGACAGGGGGCGCGGGGTGGAGAAGCTCCTACGAGCAGTACTTC,CASSFGTGGAGWRSSYEQYF,TRBV27,TRBJ2-7,few,TRBD1
TGCGCCAGCAGCTTGTGGGGGACTAGCGGGAGGCGGGGGGATGAGCAGTTCTTC,CASSLWGTSGRRGDEQFF,TRBV5-1,TRBJ2-1,.,TRBD2
TGTGCCAGCTCAAAGGGGGCTAGCACCACCTACGAGCAGTACTTC,CASSKGASTTYEQYF,TRBV2,TRBJ2-7,.,TRBD1
TGCGCCAGCAGCAGTAGACAGGGGCGAGGGGAGCAGTACTTC,CASSSRQGRGEQYF,TRBV5-1,TRBJ2-7,.,TRBD1
TGTGCCAGCAGGGAAACCGGGACAGGGATCCATGGGGGCTATGGCTACACCTTC,CASRETGTGIHGGYGYTF,TRBV6-1,TRBJ1-2,.,TRBD1
TGTGCCTGGAGTTGGGCCAGGTCAACGGCAACTAATGAAAAACTGTTTTTT,CAWSWARSTATNEKLFF,TRBV30,TRBJ1-4,.,.
TGTGCCAGCAGTCCAAGCGCGGGAGGTCAGCCCCAGCATTTT,CASSPSAGGQPQHF,TRBV6-1,TRBJ1-5,.,.